This TCR beta chain was captured in a study of blood T cell repertoires in COVID-19. For the study at large: Sites in the United States, Italy and Spain provided acute and convalescent COVID-19 samples. Sources were T cells, B-cell-depleted T cells, or PBMCs; the material itself was cDNA or gDNA.

The CDR3 is made up of 15 amino acids. V lost 1 base and J 10 bases, leaving 15 bases between the germline ends. In germline, CDR1 is SGDLS, CDR2 YYNGEE. In the original analysis: Cell counts per sample came from amplifying reference gene primers. Libraries were prepared by immunoSEQ multiplex PCR; TCRdb keeps only in-frame clonotypes and omits some of them. The DNA gave D and trimming, while V, J and clone size come from that table. This table has about 140,000 clones, approximately 88% appearing once. The chain uses TRBV9 and TRBJ1-6; D call uncertain. The sample was peripheral blood. This clonotype originated in a woman between 45 and 65 years old with acute or convalescent COVID-19. CDR3: CASSVTGLPRSPLHF. CDR3 DNA: TGTGCCAGCAGCGTAACCGGACTCCCACGATCACCCCTCCACTTT.